This note documents a single T cell receptor (beta chain) sequence. As yet, its antigen is unknown. The ViraFEST assay expanded antigen-specific CD4+ T cells with viral peptide pools before sequencing. Around day 10 of culture, CD4+ T cells were separated out. Each person got two doses of an mRNA SARS-CoV-2 vaccine, BNT162b2 or mRNA-1273. A half-volume exchange with IL-2 medium occurred on days 3 and 7. The entry originates in a study of vaccination effects on CD4 cells after COVID-19. Across the whole study: Researchers obtained post-vaccine samples at a median of 72 days past the second dose.

CDR1 and CDR2 (germline): LGHDT, YNNKEL (reference sequence). CDR3 length equals 14 residues. Trimming shortened V by 0 bases and J by 6 bases, and 11 bases separated the two germline ends. The assay was immunoSEQ multiplex PCR, and TCRdb's table has in-frame clones only and misses some. Of roughly 63,000 clones in the sample, 75% to 85% are singletons; the top ten hold 1.5% to 2%. Sequenced here: CD4+ T cells from PBMCs cultured with HCoV-OC43 spike peptides, sampled after COVID-19 vaccination. Subset: HCoV-OC43 spike overlapping peptide pool stimulation. This clonotype was sampled from a human donor who received a COVID-19 vaccine. J is TRBJ2-5 and V is TRBV3-1 (or the pseudogene TRBV3-2); no reliable D call. The CDR3 protein is CASSQDPTTKTQYF. The DNA of the CDR3 is TGTGCCAGCAGCCAAGACCCCACAACAAAGACCCAGTACTTC.